This is a list of T cell receptor beta chains from one sample in a study of T cell changes during pregnancy in multiple sclerosis. Repertoires were generated with immunoSEQ multiplex PCR, while TCRdb's copy carries only in-frame clones and drops some. Here the sample spans around 110,000 clones, 85% to 95% being singletons. The sequenced sample was peripheral blood, obtained in the third trimester of pregnancy. The receptor source for this set is a female donor in good health, enrolled as a control in a pregnancy study. Both conserved end residues are trimmed from each CDR3. Clone size is stated in some rows and not others, as once, few, many or a class when expanded.

J gene	V gene	clone size	CDR3 protein
TRBJ2-1	TRBV6-4	.	ASSPSGGGVNEQF
TRBJ2-5	TRBV7-9	.	ASSAGGGRETQY
TRBJ1-4	TRBV7-9	.	ASSPRTAATNEKLF
TRBJ1-3	TRBV25-1	.	ASSAGVTLY
TRBJ2-3	TRBV7-2	once	ASSLGLADTQY
TRBJ1-3	TRBV19	.	ASKPKLSGNTIY
TRBJ1-4	TRBV5-8	.	ASSPGQVQAEYEKLF
TRBJ1-5	TRBV5-5	.	ASSAYSWGRGNQPQH
TRBJ1-3	TRBV7-2	.	ASSSTTAGNTIY
TRBJ2-1	TRBV7-3	few	ASSLGGGASNEQF
TRBJ2-7	TRBV19	.	ASSGQGVYEQY
TRBJ1-5	TRBV6-1	.	ASRAQGTQPQH
TRBJ1-3	TRBV7-3	.	ASSNQGAPGNTIY
TRBJ1-2	TRBV14	.	ASSLAGTGAINYGYT
TRBJ1-1	TRBV6-1	.	ASSVHRDIQNTEAF
TRBJ2-7	TRBV7-2	.	ASSRGTGAYEQY
TRBJ2-7	TRBV6-5	.	ASSISGGVTYEQY
TRBJ1-2	TRBV19	.	ASSRTGGNYGYT
TRBJ1-5	TRBV10-3	.	AISEGRSNQPQH
TRBJ2-7	TRBV25-1	.	ASSAGQGITEQY
TRBJ2-1	TRBV30	.	AWGPLLAGGLNEQF
TRBJ1-4	TRBV4-3	.	ASSQVGTGWSLNEKLF
TRBJ2-7	TRBV25-1	once	ASSELNRAGYEQY
TRBJ1-2	TRBV4-3	.	ASSPYRQGRYGYT
TRBJ2-5	TRBV6-1	.	ASSEGGGWRETQY
TRBJ1-3	TRBV7-9	.	ASSSTGGSGNTIY
TRBJ2-7	TRBV6-5	once	ASSVGTRTSYEQY